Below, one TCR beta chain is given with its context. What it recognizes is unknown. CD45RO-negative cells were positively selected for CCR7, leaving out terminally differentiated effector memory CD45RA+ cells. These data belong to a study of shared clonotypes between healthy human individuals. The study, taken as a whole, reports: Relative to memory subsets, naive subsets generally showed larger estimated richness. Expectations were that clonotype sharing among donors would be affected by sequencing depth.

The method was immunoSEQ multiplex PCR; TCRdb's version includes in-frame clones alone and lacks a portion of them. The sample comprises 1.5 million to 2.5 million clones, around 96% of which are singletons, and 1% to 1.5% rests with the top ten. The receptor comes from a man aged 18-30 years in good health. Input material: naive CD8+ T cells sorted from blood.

The CDR3 DNA sequence: TGTGCCAGCAGCGCAGGGGGCGTAAGGTACGAGCAGTACTTC. This encodes CASSAGGVRYEQYF. The J gene is TRBJ2-7, the V gene TRBV9; 8 nucleotides align to TRBD1. The V segment lost 3 bases and the J segment 4 bases; nucleotides outside the gene matches: 6. The CDR3 has 14 residues. Germline CDR1 SGDLS, CDR2 YYNGEE. The complete variable domain, with remaining parts taken from reference TRBV9 and TRBJ2-7, reads DSGVTQTPKHLITATGQRVTLRCSPRSGDLSVYWYQQSLDQGLQFLIQYYNGEERAKGNILERFSAQQFPDLHSELNLSSLELGDSALYFCASSAGGVRYEQYFGPGTRLTVT.